Sequencing of this T cell receptor (beta chain) was carried out in a study of metastatic and nonmetastatic thyroid tumors. The overall study: Malignant and benign thyroid patients had repertoires compared in peripheral blood and tumor or nodule tissue. Study-wide points: When malignant thyroid tumors were compared with benign nodules, TCR beta diversity was reportedly significantly higher in the malignant tumors. This held in both blood and tumor samples.

There were no patients who had received any treatment before thyroid surgery. Per the original methods: A classifier of distant metastasis in papillary thyroid cancer was built from CDR3 differences (across clinicopathological groups). TCRdb re-processed the PCR reads through MiXCR. The V and J calls here are based on TCRdb, not the publication. The sample comprises 19,000 or so clones, 25% to 30% of which are singletons, and 14% rests with the top ten. Germline-derived CDR1 and CDR2 are LNHNV and YYDKDF (reference sequence). This CDR3 has 13 residues. V was pared by 2 bases and J by 8 bases, with 9 bases between. With regard to this clone: What it binds is not known.

The source of this sequence is a male donor with papillary thyroid cancer or a benign thyroid nodule (not recorded which). Some clones in this sample may be carry-over from other donors' samples. The gene calls are TRBV15 and TRBJ1-4; D not resolved. Material: tumor tissue. In nucleotides, the CDR3 is TGTGCCACCAGCAGATGGGCGGGGGAAAAACTGTTTTTT. This gives the protein CATSRWAGEKLFF.